These 27 T cell receptor beta chains originate from one sample sequenced in a study of PD-1 blockade in mismatch repair-deficient tumors. The repertoire was sequenced with immunoSEQ multiplex PCR; TCRdb's copy has only in-frame clones and lacks some. The data show 30,000 to 35,000 clones, approximately 80% seen once. The sequenced sample was PBMCs, obtained roughly 6 weeks after starting pembrolizumab. The receptors here all came from an adult with mismatch repair-deficient cancer.

The chain uses TRBV6-1 and TRBJ2-2, with TRBD2 as a possible D gene (6 bases). This CDR3 contains 16 residues. Germline V gene sequence: CDR1 MNHNS, CDR2 SASEGT. V lost 4 bases to trimming and J lost 3 bases, with 15 bases between them. The CDR3 region is CASSGGWEADTGELFF. CDR3 in DNA: TGTGCCAGCAGTGGGGGGTGGGAGGCGGACACCGGGGAGCTGTTTTTT.

This clone was observed a single time. The J gene is TRBJ2-1, the V gene TRBV19; 7 bases map to TRBD2. The CDR3 runs to 14 residues. The junction had 10 bases not matched to a gene; V was cut back by 5 bases and J by 9 bases. Per germline, CDR1 LNHDA and CDR2 SQIVND (reference sequence). The CDR3 DNA follows: TGTGCCAGTAGTTTCCACGGCGGGAGAGGTGAGCAGTTCTTC. This sequence encodes CASSFHGGRGEQFF.

This clone appeared a few times. The V and J genes are TRBV5-1 and TRBJ2-7; weak D call: TRBD2 (5 bases). CDR3 size: 15 residues. Looked up from germline, CDR1 is SGHRS and CDR2 is YFSETQ. The V gene lost 3 bases and the J gene lost 1 base, with 14 bases spanning the gap. The CDR3 spells CASSSPGSGSYEQYF. The CDR3 coding sequence is TGCGCCAGCAGCTCCCCGGGGAGTGGGTCCTACGAGCAGTACTTC.

The chain has TRBV28 and TRBJ2-7; 9 nucleotides line up with TRBD1. The CDR3 has 15 residues. V lost 4 bases, J lost 5 bases, and 9 bases stayed unmatched. The germline V gene encodes CDR1 MDHEN and CDR2 SYDVKM. The CDR3 coding sequence is TGTGCCAGCAGTTACGCCGGGACAGGGATCCACGAGCAGTACTTC. This sequence encodes CASSYAGTGIHEQYF.

The chain recombines TRBV5-4 with TRBJ1-1, with D tentatively TRBD1 (5 bases). Trimming cost V 2 bases and J 7 bases, with 6 bases left between them. The CDR3 spans 11 residues. Germline loops: CDR1 SGHNT, CDR2 YYREEE (reference sequence). The CDR3 nucleotides are TGTGCCAGCAGCTTCGACAGTGAAGCTTTCTTT. Protein: CASSFDSEAFF.

The gene calls are TRBV5-1 and TRBJ2-1, with 9 bases aligning to TRBD1. Germline CDR1 and CDR2: SGHRS and YFSETQ. The CDR3 is 13 amino acids. Losses at the gene ends were 2 bases for V and 12 bases for J; bases not matched to a gene: 6. For the CDR3, the DNA is TGCGCCAGCAGCTTTACAGGGGGCGTTGTGCAGTTCTTC. It codes for CASSFTGGVVQFF.

This clone was detected only a few times. The chain joins TRBV7-9 to TRBJ2-7; D is possibly TRBD2 (5 bases). This CDR3 is 12 amino acids long. CDR1 and CDR2 (germline): SEHNR, FQNEAQ (reference sequence). V was trimmed by 2 bases and J by 6 bases, leaving 8 bases between them. Here the CDR3 reads CASSLLSAEQYF. CDR3 nucleotide sequence: TGTGCCAGCAGCTTACTTAGCGCCGAGCAGTACTTC.

The V gene is TRBV4-1, the J gene TRBJ1-1; D uncertain. From germline, CDR1 is MGHRA and CDR2 YSYEKL. The CDR3 is 14 residues long. V was clipped by 0 bases and J by 0 bases, with 5 bases between them. The DNA of the CDR3 is TGCGCCAGCAGCCAAGATGACATGAACACTGAAGCTTTCTTT. Translation gives CASSQDDMNTEAFF.

This rearrangement joins TRBV5-1 to TRBJ2-3, with no clear D. The CDR3 consists of 15 residues. The germline gives CDR1 SGHRS, CDR2 YFSETQ. V lost 5 bases and J 2 bases, leaving 15 bases between the germline ends. This CDR3 is CASRSGSPSTDTQYF. CDR3 in DNA: TGCGCCAGCAGATCGGGTTCACCATCCACAGATACGCAGTATTTT.

The chain recombines TRBV28 with TRBJ2-5, with unresolved D. This CDR3 contains 15 residues. The germline gives CDR1 MDHEN, CDR2 SYDVKM. V was cut by 6 bases and J by 6 bases, with 20 bases left in between. The CDR3 loop reads CASSPPQQTGQTQYF. CDR3 sequence (DNA): TGTGCCAGCAGCCCGCCGCAGCAAACTGGGCAGACCCAGTACTTC.

The rearrangement links TRBV27 to TRBJ2-1; 7 bases map to TRBD2. V shed 7 bases, J shed 14 bases, and the junction held 11 bases outside the gene matches. Germline CDR1 is MNHEY and CDR2 is SMNVEV (reference sequence). The CDR3 totals 12 residues. The DNA of the CDR3 is TGTGCCAGCAACGCGATTGGCGGGAGCAAGTTCTTC. Translation gives CASNAIGGSKFF.

This chain links TRBV11-3 with TRBJ2-3; D unresolved. This CDR3 has 12 residues. V lost 6 bases, J lost 2 bases, and 6 bases lay in between. The germline gives CDR1 SGHNT, CDR2 YENEEA. CDR3 nucleotides: TGTGCCAGCAGTCCCTCCACAGATACGCAGTATTTT. It codes for CASSPSTDTQYF. Combining the CDR3 with reference TRBV11-3 and TRBJ2-3 gives the whole variable domain EAGVVQSPRYKIIEKKQPVAFWCNPISGHNTLYWYLQNLGQGPELLIRYENEEAVDDSQLPKDRFSAERLKGVDSTLKIQPAELGDSAVYLCASSPSTDTQYFGPGTRLTVL.

This clone was seen a few times. V usage is TRBV6-5 and J usage is TRBJ2-7; 15 bases are a match to TRBD2. The CDR3 spans 15 residues. V shed 6 bases, J shed 5 bases, and the junction held 5 bases outside the gene matches. Germline CDR1 reads MNHEY; CDR2 reads SVGAGI. In DNA form, the CDR3 reads TGTGCCAGCAGCCCCGGGACTAGCGGGAGGAACGAGCAGTACTTC. This gives the protein CASSPGTSGRNEQYF.

V usage is TRBV4-2 and J usage is TRBJ1-3; 8 nucleotides align to TRBD1. Germline CDR1 and CDR2: LGHNA and YNFKEQ. J was trimmed by 2 bases and V by 1 base; bases with no gene match: 4. The CDR3 totals 16 residues. The CDR3 DNA follows: TGTGCCAGCAGCCAAGCTGACAGGGGAGCTGGAAACACCATATATTTT. It codes for CASSQADRGAGNTIYF.

CDR3 amino acids: CASSPNPWTGRSEAFF. CDR3 bases: TGTGCCAGCAGTCCCAACCCATGGACAGGGCGGAGTGAAGCTTTCTTT. V gene TRBV27 combines with J gene TRBJ1-1, with TRBD1 identical over 8 bases. Germline V gene lookup returns CDR1 MNHEY and CDR2 SMNVEV (reference sequence). The CDR3 is made up of 16 amino acids. V shed 5 bases, J shed 7 bases, and the junction held 15 bases outside the gene matches.

V gene TRBV27 combines with J gene TRBJ2-7, with a possible D match to TRBD2 (5 bases). The CDR3 length is 14 residues. The germline CDR1 and CDR2 sequences are MNHEY and SMNVEV (reference sequence). Trimming shortened V by 5 bases and J by 3 bases, and 14 bases separated the two germline ends. The CDR3 region has the DNA TGTGCCAGCAGTCCCCGGGGAGCCCTCTACGAGCAGTACTTC. It encodes CASSPRGALYEQYF.

This clone was seen only a few times. The gene calls are TRBV28 and TRBJ2-7; 7 nucleotides match TRBD1. CDR1 MDHEN and CDR2 SYDVKM come from the germline V gene. Unmatched junction bases numbered 7, after V lost 5 bases and J lost 0 bases. The CDR3 extends over 15 amino acids. In DNA form, the CDR3 reads TGTGCCAGCAGTCTCAGGGGGTTCAGCTCCTACGAGCAGTACTTC. It codes for CASSLRGFSSYEQYF.

The chain uses TRBV9 and TRBJ2-2; the D gene is possibly TRBD2 (5 bases). Germline-derived CDR1 and CDR2 are SGDLS and YYNGEE. The CDR3 length is 15 residues. V was clipped by 1 base and J by 0 bases, with 7 bases between them. As DNA, the CDR3 is TGTGCCAGCAGCGTAAGAGGGACGAACACCGGGGAGCTGTTTTTT. Translating gives CASSVRGTNTGELFF.

V is TRBV5-1 and J is TRBJ2-1; 11 bases line up with TRBD2. Germline V gene sequence: CDR1 SGHRS, CDR2 YFSETQ. Unmatched junction bases numbered 7, after V lost 1 base and J lost 7 bases. CDR3 length: 16 amino acids. The CDR3: CASSLPASGRSNEQFF. The DNA for the CDR3 is TGCGCCAGCAGCTTGCCGGCTAGCGGGAGGAGTAATGAGCAGTTCTTC.

This chain joins TRBV1 and TRBJ2-2; the D call in the table, TRBD2, was not verified against the DNA. TRBV1 is tagged as a pseudogene. The CDR3 sequence is 15 residues long. The CDR3, as DNA: TGCACCAGCAGCTTAGCGGGGGCGAACACCGGGGAGCTGTTTTTT. This gives the protein CTSSLAGANTGELFF.

The rearrangement links TRBV28 to TRBJ1-2; TRBD1 matches 9 bases. Germline V gene lookup returns CDR1 MDHEN and CDR2 SYDVKM. This CDR3 contains 15 residues. J was trimmed by 4 bases and V by 6 bases; bases with no gene match: 9. The CDR3, as DNA: TGTGCCAGCAGCCCAACGGACAGGGGATTCTATGGCTACACCTTC. Translating it yields CASSPTDRGFYGYTF.

The CDR3 spells CAISEGQAHSPLHF. CDR3 DNA sequence: TGTGCCATCAGTGAGGGACAAGCCCATTCACCCCTCCACTTT. J is TRBJ1-6 and V is TRBV10-3; a possible D gene is TRBD1 (5 bases). Between the trimmed V and J ends, which lost 2 bases and 8 bases, there was a span of 10 bases. The CDR3 length is 14 residues. CDR1 ENHRY and CDR2 SYGVKD come from the germline V gene.

The chain carries TRBV25-1 and TRBJ2-3, with 8 nucleotides matching TRBD1. The CDR3 runs 14 residues. Germline CDR1 is MGHDK and CDR2 is SYGVNS. V shed 4 bases, J shed 3 bases, and the junction held 3 bases outside the gene matches. The DNA of the CDR3 is TGTGCCAGCAGTGGTACAGGGGGAACAGATACGCAGTATTTT. Amino acid sequence: CASSGTGGTDTQYF.

This clone was detected once. This chain links TRBV28 with TRBJ1-3; 8 bases line up with TRBD1. Germline loops: CDR1 MDHEN, CDR2 SYDVKM. The CDR3 runs to 18 residues. The ends lost 8 bases at V and 0 bases at J; junction bases unmatched: 15. CDR3 coding DNA: TGTGCCAGCTATGGACAGGGTCCCACCACTAGCTCTGGAAACACCATATATTTT. Amino acids: CASYGQGPTTSSGNTIYF.

This clone was recorded a few times. The chain uses TRBV4-2 and TRBJ2-7; 10 nucleotides align to TRBD2. Germline loops: CDR1 LGHNA, CDR2 YNFKEQ. The CDR3 contains 15 residues. Trimming took 5 bases from V and 2 from J; bases not matched to a gene: 6. The CDR3 DNA follows: TGTGCCAGCAGCGAGACTAGCGGGCCCACCTACGAGCAGTACTTC. Protein: CASSETSGPTYEQYF.

The chain uses TRBV5-1 and TRBJ2-2, with 7 bases matching TRBD2. There are 14 residues in the CDR3. Germline lookup yields CDR1 SGHRS and CDR2 YFSETQ. The V segment lost 8 bases and the J segment 2 bases; nucleotides outside the gene matches: 6. The CDR3 loop is CASRTSLNTGELFF. For the CDR3, the DNA is TGCGCCAGTCGGACTAGTTTAAACACCGGGGAGCTGTTTTTT.

The genes are TRBV21-1 and TRBJ1-1; the listed D gene, TRBD1, was not tested against the DNA. TRBV21-1 is a known pseudogene. The CDR3 has 16 amino acids. CDR3 sequence reads: CASSNRNRNMNTEAFF. The DNA of the CDR3 is TGTGCCAGCAGCAACCGGAACAGAAACATGAACACTGAAGCTTTCTTT.